This T cell receptor beta chain comes out of a study of cytomegalovirus exposure and HLA in healthy donors. V shed 6 bases and J shed 6 bases, with 14 bases lying between them. CDR1 SQVTM and CDR2 ANQGSEA come from the germline V gene. This CDR3 has 12 residues. The PCR used 60 Vbeta and 13 Jbeta primers. In the original workflow: Later work found approximately 87 million unique TCR beta chains, with roughly 11 million shared. Assay: immunoSEQ multiplex PCR; the TCRdb copy retains only in-frame clones and omits some. V and J calls and clone size are given by that table; D and trimming were obtained from the DNA. The sample has about 120,000 clones, roughly 80% seen once. Study results and caveats: The study put under 200 TCR beta chains on its list as cytomegalovirus-associated.

This clone was seen more than once but under ten times. The antigen is undetermined. The sample was PBMCs. The receptor's source is a man younger than 45 in good health and CMV-seropositive. V and J are TRBV29-1 and TRBJ1-1; no definite D call. Here the CDR3 reads CSVRRSLSEAFF. Written as DNA, the CDR3 is TGCAGCGTGCGACGGAGTTTGTCTGAAGCTTTCTTT.